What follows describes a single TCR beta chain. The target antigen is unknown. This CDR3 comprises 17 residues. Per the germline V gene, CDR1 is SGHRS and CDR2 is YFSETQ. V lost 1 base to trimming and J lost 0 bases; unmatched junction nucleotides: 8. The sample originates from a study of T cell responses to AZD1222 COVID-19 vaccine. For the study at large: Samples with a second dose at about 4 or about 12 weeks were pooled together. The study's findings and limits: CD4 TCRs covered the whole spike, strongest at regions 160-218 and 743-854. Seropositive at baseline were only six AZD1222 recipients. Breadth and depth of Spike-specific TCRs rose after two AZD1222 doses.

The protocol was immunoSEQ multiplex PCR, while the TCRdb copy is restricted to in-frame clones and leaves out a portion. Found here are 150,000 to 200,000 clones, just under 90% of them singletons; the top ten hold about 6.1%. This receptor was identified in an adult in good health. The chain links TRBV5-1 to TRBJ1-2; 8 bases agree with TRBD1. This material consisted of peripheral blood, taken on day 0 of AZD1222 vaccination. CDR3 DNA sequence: TGCGCCAGCAGCTTGACATTCGGACAGGGAACTAACTATGGCTACACCTTC. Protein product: CASSLTFGQGTNYGYTF.